A single T cell receptor (beta chain) is shown here with its context. Its antigen is as yet unknown. This sample stems from a study of lymphopenia after photon versus proton radiotherapy. Assay used: immunoSEQ multiplex PCR; TCRdb lists only in-frame clones, some missing. This sample carries more than 50,000 clones, about 86% of them seen once, and the ten largest clones take around 30%. The V and J ends lost 1 base and 1 base respectively, with 17 bases between them. Germline CDR1 is SGHTA and CDR2 is FQGNSA. The CDR3 contains 18 residues. Whole-study results and caveats: Larger post-nadir TCR diversity loss correlated inversely with survival in deceased patients.

The clonotype was recovered from a middle-aged man with gastric cancer. This sample comprised peripheral blood, obtained from a patient treated with photon-based radiotherapy. The chain joins TRBV7-2 to TRBJ2-4, with D perhaps TRBD1 (6 bases). The CDR3 DNA sequence: TGTGCCAGCAGCTTAGTGAGGGCAGGGGCTGCGGCCAAAAACATTCAGTACTTC. Its translation is CASSLVRAGAAAKNIQYF.